These 25 T cell receptor beta chains were sequenced from one sample in a study of T cells expressing NK-cell markers. TCRdb reprocessed the 5' RACE reads; each CDR3 protein has one entry and no DNA is given. Recorded for this sample: over 200,000 distinct CDR3 sequences. The sample consisted of blood T cells: a sorted CD56 or NKG2C T cell subset, CD4+ or CD8+ T cells, or bulk PBMC T cells (not recorded which). The receptors stem from a man aged 18 to 29 in good health.

The gene calls are TRBV24-1 and TRBJ2-1; TCRdb proposes TRBD2, but this gene call is untestable without DNA. The CDR3 extends over 18 amino acids. Germline V lookup: CDR1 KGHDR, CDR2 SFDVKD. The CDR3 region is CATSDGRDLPRDYNEQFF.

The V call is TRBV6-6, the J call TRBJ2-7; with no DNA, the TCRdb D assignment of TRBD1 cannot be verified. The CDR3 runs 12 residues. CDR1 and CDR2 (germline): MNHNY, SVGAGI (reference sequence). The chain's CDR3 is CASSYPLNEQYF.

The chain joins TRBV20-1 to TRBJ2-1; TCRdb lists TRBD2, though no DNA is available to test this call. CDR1 DFQATT and CDR2 SNEGSKA come from the germline V gene (reference sequence). The CDR3 sequence is 17 residues long. CDR3 region: CSASFPSGRGGGGEQFF.

The rearrangement uses TRBV10-3 and TRBJ2-3; no DNA is available, so the TRBD2 call from TCRdb remains unchecked. Germline-derived CDR1 and CDR2 are ENHRY and SYGVKD. The CDR3 sequence is 16 residues long. The CDR3 region is CAVKGTSGSHHDTQYF.

V gene TRBV5-1 combines with J gene TRBJ1-4; TCRdb names TRBD1, which stays unverified in the absence of DNA. From germline, CDR1 is SGHRS and CDR2 YFSETQ. The CDR3 contains 15 residues. The CDR3 here is CASSLEGTANEKLFF.

The J gene is TRBJ2-7, the V gene TRBV28; TCRdb proposes TRBD2, but this gene call is untestable without DNA. The CDR3 has 15 amino acids. In germline, CDR1 is MDHEN, CDR2 SYDVKM. The CDR3 is CASNHGRRSSYEQYF.

This rearrangement joins TRBV6-2 or TRBV6-3 to TRBJ2-4; TCRdb selects TRBD2, and the lack of DNA leaves this call unchecked. CDR3 size: 15 residues. The germline CDR1 and CDR2 sequences are MNHEY and SVGEGT. The CDR3 is CASSSRLAEKNIQYF.

The V call is TRBV30, the J call TRBJ2-2; there is no DNA to check the TCRdb D call of TRBD1. The CDR3 has 18 amino acids. Germline CDR1 GTSNPN, CDR2 SVGIG (reference sequence). This CDR3 reads CAWSVLRQGVANTGELFF.

The chain uses TRBV10-3 and TRBJ2-3; the TCRdb D gene call, TRBD1, has no DNA to confirm it. Germline assignment: CDR1 ENHRY and CDR2 SYGVKD. The CDR3 is made up of 15 amino acids. The CDR3 is CAISERDMPTDTQYF.

The V gene is TRBV7-9, the J gene TRBJ2-4; TCRdb picks TRBD1, but there is no DNA to check that call. Germline-derived CDR1 and CDR2 are SEHNR and FQNEAQ (reference sequence). CDR3 length: 16 residues. Here the CDR3 reads CASSLGGGGPVLIQYF.

CDR3 sequence reads: CACTSTSTSYEQYF. The chain combines TRBV6-1 with TRBJ2-7. The CDR3 is 14 amino acids. CDR1 and CDR2 from the germline V gene are MNHNS and SASEGT.

The chain couples TRBV20-1 to TRBJ2-1; TCRdb's D call of TRBD1 is untestable without DNA. The CDR3 covers 13 residues. The V gene's germline CDR1 is DFQATT and CDR2 SNEGSKA (reference sequence). This CDR3 is CSARLMGADEQFF.

CDR3 region: CSVTGGAVNEQFF. V usage is TRBV29-1 and J usage is TRBJ2-1; the D call of TRBD1 rests on TCRdb alone, since no DNA is present to check it. The CDR3 has 13 amino acids. Looked up from germline, CDR1 is SQVTM and CDR2 is ANQGSEA.

The chain recombines TRBV12-5 with TRBJ2-1; TCRdb gives TRBD1 as the D gene, but with no DNA this cannot be confirmed. This CDR3 is 13 amino acids long. The germline V gene encodes CDR1 LGHNT and CDR2 FRNRAP. CDR3 amino acids: CASGTEGISEQFF.

The chain uses TRBV20-1 and TRBJ2-5; the TRBD2 assignment by TCRdb is unverifiable without DNA. The CDR3 runs 16 residues. Germline V gene data show CDR1 as DFQATT and CDR2 as SNEGSKA (reference sequence). CDR3: CSASLPGGQGRETQYF.

This rearrangement joins TRBV6-1 to TRBJ2-5; without DNA, the TCRdb call of TRBD2 cannot be checked. The CDR3 totals 15 residues. Germline values: CDR1 MNHNS, CDR2 SASEGT. The CDR3 here is CASSQYRGGRETQYF.

The chain couples TRBV6-5 to TRBJ2-5. The CDR3 totals 15 residues. Germline values: CDR1 MNHEY, CDR2 SVGAGI. The CDR3 here is CASSITGSEKETQYF.

The V call is TRBV12-3 or TRBV12-4, the J call TRBJ1-2. CDR3 length equals 12 residues. The CDR3 sequence: CASSFRNYGYTF.

The rearrangement links TRBV12-3 or TRBV12-4 to TRBJ1-3; TCRdb names TRBD1, which stays unverified in the absence of DNA. CDR3 size: 15 residues. CDR3 amino acids: CASITGGRSGNTIYF.

V and J are TRBV12-3 or TRBV12-4 and TRBJ2-7; TCRdb's D call, TRBD1, is unchecked because there is no DNA. The CDR3 spans 14 residues. CDR3 in amino acids: CASRPGQGFGEQYF.

This chain connects TRBV12-3 or TRBV12-4 to TRBJ1-3; the TRBD1 assignment by TCRdb is unverifiable without DNA. The CDR3 is 13 residues long. The CDR3 sequence is CASTRGPGNTIYF.

The chain combines TRBV19 with TRBJ2-1; TCRdb's D call, TRBD1, is unchecked because there is no DNA. The CDR3 has 13 amino acids. Germline assignment: CDR1 LNHDA and CDR2 SQIVND (reference sequence). The CDR3 protein is CASSIGTGREQFF.

The rearrangement links TRBV29-1 to TRBJ2-5. The CDR3 runs to 14 residues. The germline gives CDR1 SQVTM, CDR2 ANQGSEA. CDR3: CSVALGSIQETQYF. Looking up the rest from reference TRBV29-1 and TRBJ2-5 gives the full variable domain: SAVISQKPSRDICQRGTSLTIQCQVDSQVTMMFWYRQQPGQSLTLIATANQGSEATYESGFVIDKFPISRPNLTFSTLTVSNMSPEDSSIYLCSVALGSIQETQYFGPGTRLLVL.

The chain is built from TRBV12-3 or TRBV12-4 and TRBJ2-1; TCRdb's D call, TRBD1, is unchecked because there is no DNA. The CDR3 has 15 amino acids. This CDR3 is CASSLTSGGQGEQFF.

The V gene is TRBV4-2, the J gene TRBJ2-2. Germline assignment: CDR1 LGHNA and CDR2 YNFKEQ. The CDR3 is 15 amino acids. The CDR3 reads CASSQDRQIRMQLFF.